The 16 T cell receptor beta chains presented below share a single source sample, sequenced in a study of metastatic and nonmetastatic thyroid tumors. TCRdb reanalyzed the PCR reads via MiXCR. The data contain around 30,000 clones, about 15% of them singletons. All patients reached thyroid surgery having received no treatment beforehand. Sequences were obtained from blood. These receptors were collected from a female donor with papillary thyroid cancer or a benign thyroid nodule (not recorded which). Some clones in this sample may be carry-over from other donors' samples.

This clone was observed many times. This chain uses TRBV25-1 with TRBJ2-3, with 15 bases aligning to TRBD2. Germline trimming cut 9 bases from V and 5 bases from J; bases unmatched to any gene: 3. This CDR3 region has 14 residues. Germline V gene sequence: CDR1 MGHDK, CDR2 SYGVNS. CDR3 sequence (DNA): TGTGCCAGTCGGACTAGCGGGGGGGGAGATACGCAGTATTTT. As protein: CASRTSGGGDTQYF.

The V call is TRBV28, the J call TRBJ2-7, with TRBD2 identical over 9 bases. This CDR3 region has 14 residues. Losses at the gene ends were 8 bases for V and 4 bases for J; bases not matched to a gene: 9. Germline V gene data show CDR1 as MDHEN and CDR2 as SYDVKM. The CDR3 is CASLNPAGGYEQYF. Written as DNA, the CDR3 is TGTGCCAGCCTCAATCCCGCGGGAGGGTACGAGCAGTACTTC. Drawing the rest from reference TRBV28 and TRBJ2-7, the complete variable domain is DVKVTQSSRYLVKRTGEKVFLECVQDMDHENMFWYRQDPGLGLRLIYFSYDVKMKEKGDIPEGYSVSREKKERFSLILESASTNQTSMYLCASLNPAGGYEQYFGPGTRLTVT.

This clone was seen only a few times. A much more abundant neighbour one base away suggests this may be a read error. This chain joins TRBV4-2 and TRBJ1-2; TRBD1 agrees at 11 bases. This CDR3 is built from 18 residues. Germline V gene sequence: CDR1 LGHNA, CDR2 YNFKEQ. In DNA, the CDR3 is TGTACCAGCAGCCAGGCACCGGGACAGGGGGTTTTTAACTATGGCTACACCTTC. Translation: CTSSQAPGQGVFNYGYTF.

J is TRBJ2-3 and V is TRBV6-1; 16 bases are a match to TRBD2. The V and J ends lost 7 bases and 4 bases, in that order; junction bases with no gene match: 2. Germline loops: CDR1 MNHNS, CDR2 SASEGT. This CDR3 contains 15 residues. The CDR3 DNA reads TGTGCCAGCACAGGGACTAGCGGGGGGGCAGATACGCAGTATTTT. It yields the protein CASTGTSGGADTQYF.

In this sample, this clone turned up many times. The junction shows a germline mismatch at one end, possibly a read error. This chain connects TRBV14 to TRBJ2-1, with 10 bases aligning to TRBD2. The CDR3 spans 13 residues. Germline assignment: CDR1 SGHDN and CDR2 FVKESK. CDR3 DNA: TGTGCCAGCAGCCAAGTTTCAGCGGGAGGGCCGGTCTTC. It yields the protein CASSQVSAGGPVF.

This clone counts as medium-sized (0.01 to 0.1%). The genes are TRBV6-1 and TRBJ2-6; D might be TRBD1 or TRBD2, each matching 5 bases. CDR3 length: 16 residues. Trimming took off 4 bases at V and 1 base at J, with 11 bases between the two ends. CDR1 is MNHNS, CDR2 SASEGT, per germline. CDR3 nucleotide sequence: TGTGCCAGCAGTGGGATAGAGGGGTCTGGGGCCAACGTCCTGACTTTC. Translated: CASSGIEGSGANVLTF.

This clone has ten or more counts. The CDR3 sequence is CASSSRDREVPRAENYEQYF. CDR3 DNA sequence: TGTGCCAGCAGCTCCCGGGACAGGGAGGTCCCAAGAGCGGAGAACTACGAGCAGTACTTC. The chain combines TRBV7-1 with TRBJ2-7; 9 positions agree with TRBD1. TRBV7-1 is sorted into the ORF group, with uncertain function. V lost 3 bases, J lost 3 bases, and 21 bases stayed unmatched. There are 20 residues in the CDR3.

The gene calls are TRBV4-2 and TRBJ2-1; TRBD2 aligns across 10 bases. Per germline, CDR1 LGHNA and CDR2 YNFKEQ. The CDR3 has 20 amino acids. Losses at the gene ends were 4 bases for V and 0 bases for J; bases not matched to a gene: 15. The chain's CDR3 is CASSPTRRVTSGNSYNEQFF. The CDR3 bases are TGTGCCAGCAGCCCCACCCGCCGGGTAACTAGCGGGAACTCCTACAATGAGCAGTTCTTC.

Comment on this clone: Being one base from a much bigger clone, this may be a read error. The sample has other DNA sequences that encode this CDR3 too. The rearrangement uses TRBV5-6 and TRBJ2-2; D ambiguous. CDR3 length: 12 amino acids. Per germline, CDR1 SGHDT and CDR2 YYEEEE. V was cut by 0 bases and J by 11 bases, with 8 bases left in between. The CDR3 nucleotides are TGTGCCAGCAGCTTGGCCCTCGGTGAGCTGTTTTTT. Protein product: CASSLALGELFF.

Many counts were recorded for this clone. This rearrangement joins TRBV2 to TRBJ2-7; a weak D match, TRBD1 (5 bases). The CDR3 runs 17 residues. V lost 0 bases and J 6 bases, leaving 21 bases between the germline ends. CDR1 is SNHLY and CDR2 is FYNNEI in the germline V gene. Here the CDR3 DNA reads TGTGCCAGCAGTGAAGCCTTTGGGGCAGAACGACGCCTCGAGCAGTACTTC. Its protein product is CASSEAFGAERRLEQYF.

Many counts were recorded for this clone. This chain uses TRBV5-1 with TRBJ2-1; D may be TRBD1 (5 bases). V gave up 0 bases and J gave up 6 bases, with 13 bases separating them. The CDR3 sequence is 15 residues long. Germline V gene lookup returns CDR1 SGHRS and CDR2 YFSETQ. DNA of the CDR3: TGCGCCAGCAGCTTGGGCAGCTCTAGGGGCAATGAGCAGTTCTTC. It codes for CASSLGSSRGNEQFF.

This clone is medium-sized by share. The chain has TRBV6-1 and TRBJ1-6, with D perhaps TRBD1 (6 bases). The germline V and J ends were trimmed by 7 bases and 8 bases, with 12 bases remaining between them. Germline-derived CDR1 and CDR2 are MNHNS and SASEGT. The CDR3 is 13 residues long. The CDR3 nucleotides are TGTGCCAGCATCGGGGGCGACCATTCACCCCTCCACTTT. As protein: CASIGGDHSPLHF.

This clone has only a few counts. A read error is possible here, since a much larger clone lies one base away. The chain recombines TRBV12-3 or TRBV12-4 with TRBJ2-5, with D maybe TRBD2 (6 bases). V gave up 5 bases and J gave up 7 bases, with 20 bases separating them. The CDR3 spans 15 residues. This chain's CDR3 is CASSPAVSLGGTQYF. Here the CDR3 DNA reads TGTGCCAGCAGTCCCGCTGTATCCTTGGGAGGGACCCAGTACTTC.

This clone occurred a few times. A junction end diverges from the germline sequence, so it may reflect a read error. CDR3 protein: CASSRPGQGDTGEMFF. CDR3 nucleotide sequence: TGTGCCAGCAGTCGACCGGGACAGGGGGACACCGGGGAGATGTTTTTC. This chain connects TRBV6-1 to TRBJ2-2, with TRBD1 matching over 11 bases. Germline CDR1 MNHNS, CDR2 SASEGT. This CDR3 is 16 amino acids long.

This clone was found many times. The V call is TRBV7-2, the J call TRBJ2-3; D remains ambiguous. CDR1 is SGHTA and CDR2 is FQGNSA in the germline V gene. The length of the CDR3 is 12 residues. The ends were cut back, 4 bases at V and 5 bases at J, with 7 bases in the middle. The CDR3 loop is CASSSERDTQYF. The CDR3, as DNA: TGTGCCAGCAGCTCTGAGCGAGATACGCAGTATTTT.

This clone was seen many times. This rearrangement joins TRBV4-3 to TRBJ2-7; 12 bases align to TRBD2. The V and J ends lost 4 bases and 3 bases, in that order; junction bases with no gene match: 4. The CDR3 totals 15 residues. Germline V gene data show CDR1 as LGHNA and CDR2 as YSLEER. The DNA of the CDR3 is TGCGCCAGCAGCCGCGGACTAGCGGGGAACTACGAGCAGTACTTC. This gives the protein CASSRGLAGNYEQYF.